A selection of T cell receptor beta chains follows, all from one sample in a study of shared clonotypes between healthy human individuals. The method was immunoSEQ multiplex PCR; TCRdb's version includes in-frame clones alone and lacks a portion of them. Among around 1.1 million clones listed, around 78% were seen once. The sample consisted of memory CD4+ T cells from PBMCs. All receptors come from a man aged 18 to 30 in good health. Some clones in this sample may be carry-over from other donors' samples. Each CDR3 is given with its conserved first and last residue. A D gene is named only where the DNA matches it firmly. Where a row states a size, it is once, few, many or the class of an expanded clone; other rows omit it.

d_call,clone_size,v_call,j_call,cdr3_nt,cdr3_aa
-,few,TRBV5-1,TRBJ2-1,TGCGCCAGCAGCCTCGGGCAGGATCCCTACAATGAGCAGTTCTTC,CASSLGQDPYNEQFF
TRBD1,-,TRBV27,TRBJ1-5,TGTGCCAGCAGAAAAGGACAGGGACCTAATCAGCCCCAGCATTTT,CASRKGQGPNQPQHF
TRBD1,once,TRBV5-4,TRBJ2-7,TGTGCCAGCAGCCGCACAGGGGCGGACGAGCAGTACTTC,CASSRTGADEQYF
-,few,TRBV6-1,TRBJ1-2,TGTGCCAGCACCCCTATGGGGAATAACTATGGCTACACCTTC,CASTPMGNNYGYTF
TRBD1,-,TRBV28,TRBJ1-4,TGTGCCAGCAGTTTGAGCAGGGGGCAAGAAAAACTGTTTTTT,CASSLSRGQEKLFF
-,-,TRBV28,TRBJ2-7,TGTGCCAGCAGTTTAGGGTCGTACGGGCAGTACTTC,CASSLGSYGQYF
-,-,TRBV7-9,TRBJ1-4,TGTGCCAGCAGCTTTCTTAATGAAAAACTGTTTTTT,CASSFLNEKLFF
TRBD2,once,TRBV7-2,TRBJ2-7,TGTGCCTCCAGACTAGCGGGAGCGCACGAGCAGTACTTC,CASRLAGAHEQYF
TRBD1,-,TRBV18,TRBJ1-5,TGTGCCAGCTCACCAAGGCGGGACAGCCCCTCGATGGTGCCCCAGCATTTT,CASSPRRDSPSMVPQHF
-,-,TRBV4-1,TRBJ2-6,TGCGCCAGCAGCCCCTACGACGTTGAATTTCGGGGCTCTGGGGCCAACGTCCTGACTTTC,CASSPYDVEFRGSGANVLTF